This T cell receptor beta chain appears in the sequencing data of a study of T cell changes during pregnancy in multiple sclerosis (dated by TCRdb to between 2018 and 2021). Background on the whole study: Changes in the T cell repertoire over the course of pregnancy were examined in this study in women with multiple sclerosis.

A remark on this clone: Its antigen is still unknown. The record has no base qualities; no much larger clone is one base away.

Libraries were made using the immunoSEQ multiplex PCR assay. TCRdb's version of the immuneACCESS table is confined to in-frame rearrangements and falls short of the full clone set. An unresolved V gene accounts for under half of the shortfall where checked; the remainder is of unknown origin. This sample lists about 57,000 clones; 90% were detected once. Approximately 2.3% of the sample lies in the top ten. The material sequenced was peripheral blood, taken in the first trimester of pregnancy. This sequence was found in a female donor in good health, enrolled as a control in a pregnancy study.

The nucleotide sequence is given as TGTGCCAGAAGCCTCCCGCCTGATCGCGTCAGGGTCCCCTCTAGGGACTACGAGCAGTACTTC. Its translation reads: CARSLPPDRVRVPSRDYEQYF. The chain is made from TRBV5-3 and TRBJ2-7; TRBD1 is a possible D gene, resting on 5 matching bases. TRBV5-3 is given ORF status, its function remaining uncertain. V was cut back by 4 bases and J by 3 bases, leaving a gap of 35 bases between them. The CDR3 numbers 21 residues from cysteine through phenylalanine. Of all the DNA, just the CDR3 is kept, 63 bases in frame from base 1.